The 11 T cell receptor beta chains listed next were all sequenced from one sample in a study of control samples from healthy donors and cancer patients. The repertoire was sequenced with immunoSEQ multiplex PCR; TCRdb's copy has only in-frame clones and lacks some. The sample contains about 85,000 clones, roughly 89% of which appear only once. The specimen sequenced was blood. The origin of the receptors is a woman in her sixties or seventies in good health.

This clone was counted once. The chain carries TRBV7-9 and TRBJ2-7; 8 bases fit TRBD2. V dropped 5 bases and J dropped 3; count of bases not matched to a gene: 6. This CDR3 has 14 amino acids. Germline V gene data show CDR1 as SEHNR and CDR2 as FQNEAQ (reference sequence). The CDR3 loop reads CASSDGLANYEQYF. The CDR3 DNA sequence: TGTGCCAGCAGCGACGGACTAGCAAACTACGAGCAGTACTTC.

This chain uses TRBV30 with TRBJ1-1; D gene uncertain. The CDR3 has 11 residues. V shed 5 bases and J shed 10 bases, with 14 bases lying between them. Per the germline V gene, CDR1 is GTSNPN and CDR2 is SVGIG (reference sequence). The CDR3 reads CAWFRREAAFF. CDR3 sequence (DNA): TGTGCCTGGTTTAGACGGGAGGCAGCTTTCTTT.

This clone was seen a single time. Written as DNA, the CDR3 is TGTGCCAGCAGCCCGACACTTGGACTAGCGGGAGGGGGGCGGCAGTACTTC. It translates to CASSPTLGLAGGGRQYF. The V and J genes are TRBV7-2 and TRBJ2-7; TRBD2 matches at 15 bases. V shed 5 bases and J 9 bases; nucleotides not matched to a gene: 14. In germline, CDR1 is SGHTA, CDR2 FQGNSA. The CDR3 covers 17 residues.

The chain carries TRBV18 and TRBJ1-1; D might be TRBD1 (6 bases). The CDR3 has 15 amino acids. V shed 0 bases and J shed 5 bases, with 13 bases lying between them. CDR1 KGHSH and CDR2 LQKENI come from the germline V gene. The CDR3 nucleotides are TGTGCCAGCTCACCACCGTCAGGGGAGGGGACTGAAGCTTTCTTT. Its protein is CASSPPSGEGTEAFF. The whole variable domain, remainder taken from reference TRBV18 and TRBJ1-1, is NAGVMQNPRHLVRRRGQEARLRCSPMKGHSHVYWYRQLPEEGLKFMVYLQKENIIDESGMPKERFSAEFPKEGPSILRIQQVVRGDSAAYFCASSPPSGEGTEAFFGQGTRLTVV.

This clone came up once. V usage is TRBV5-1 and J usage is TRBJ1-1; 8 positions match TRBD1. This CDR3 is built from 15 residues. The germline gives CDR1 SGHRS, CDR2 YFSETQ. V was clipped by 4 bases and J by 1 base; unmatched bases: 6. DNA for the CDR3: TGCGCCAGCAGCCCCCCCGGACAGGGGAACACTGAAGCTTTCTTT. Its translation: CASSPPGQGNTEAFF.

CDR3: CASSLIRLETQYF. CDR3 DNA sequence: TGTGCCAGCAGCTTAATACGGCTAGAGACCCAGTACTTC. V and J are TRBV7-2 and TRBJ2-5; D is undetermined. Germline CDR1 is SGHTA and CDR2 is FQGNSA. Trimming took 2 bases from V and 4 from J, leaving 8 bases between them. The CDR3 loop spans 13 amino acids.

This chain links TRBV24-1 with TRBJ2-3; 10 bases are a match to TRBD1. V lost 6 bases to trimming and J lost 0 bases; unmatched junction nucleotides: 2. The CDR3 loop spans 15 amino acids. Germline values: CDR1 KGHDR, CDR2 SFDVKD. In nucleotides, the CDR3 is TGTGCCACCAGTCGACAGGGGGCTAGCACAGATACGCAGTATTTT. This translates into CATSRQGASTDTQYF.

This chain connects TRBV12-3 or TRBV12-4 to TRBJ2-1; 10 nucleotides match TRBD2. V lost 5 bases and J lost 8; bases outside the gene matches: 3. The CDR3 is made up of 13 amino acids. CDR3: CASSPGTSDEQFF. The CDR3, as DNA: TGTGCCAGCAGTCCAGGGACTAGCGATGAGCAGTTCTTC.

The rearrangement joins TRBV28 to TRBJ1-2, with a possible D match to TRBD1 (5 bases). V shed 2 bases and J shed 7 bases, with 17 bases lying between them. Germline V gene sequence: CDR1 MDHEN, CDR2 SYDVKM. This CDR3 has 15 amino acids. CDR3 in DNA: TGTGCCAGCAGTTTAGGCGGCAGGGAAGGATTTGGCTACACCTTC. Protein sequence: CASSLGGREGFGYTF.

The chain combines TRBV18 with TRBJ2-2, with a weak D call TRBD1 (6 bases). Between the trimmed V and J ends, which lost 6 bases and 2 bases, there was a span of 13 bases. Germline assignment: CDR1 KGHSH and CDR2 LQKENI. This CDR3 contains 15 residues. The DNA of the CDR3 is TGTGCCAGCTCCCTACAGGGACAAAACACCGGGGAGCTGTTTTTT. Translating it yields CASSLQGQNTGELFF.

The V and J genes are TRBV18 and TRBJ2-5; D is unresolved. Trimming removed 2 bases at V and 2 bases at J, with 3 bases between. CDR1 is KGHSH, CDR2 LQKENI, per germline. This CDR3 is 12 amino acids long. CDR3 region: CASSPVQETQYF. The CDR3 DNA reads TGTGCCAGCTCACCAGTTCAAGAGACCCAGTACTTC.